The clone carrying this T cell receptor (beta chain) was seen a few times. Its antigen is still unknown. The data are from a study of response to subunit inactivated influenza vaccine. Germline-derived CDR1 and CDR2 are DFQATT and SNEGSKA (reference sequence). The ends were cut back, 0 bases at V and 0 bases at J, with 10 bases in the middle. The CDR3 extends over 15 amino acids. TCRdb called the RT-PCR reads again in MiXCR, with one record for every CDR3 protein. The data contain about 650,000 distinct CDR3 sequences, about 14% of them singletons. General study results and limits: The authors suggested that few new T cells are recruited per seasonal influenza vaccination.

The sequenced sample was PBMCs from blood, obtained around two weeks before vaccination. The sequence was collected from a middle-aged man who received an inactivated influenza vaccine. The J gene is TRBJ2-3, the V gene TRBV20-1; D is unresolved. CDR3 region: CSARDDGMSTDTQYF. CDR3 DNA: TGCAGTGCTAGAGATGACGGAATGAGCACAGATACGCAGTATTTT.